This T cell receptor beta chain was recovered during a study of beta chain features in type 1 diabetes. Study findings and constraints: High TCR expression in some cells could lead to their over-representation in cDNA sequencing. Shortening that was moderate but significant affected the TCRB CDR3s of Type 1 diabetes patients in all four CD4+ subsets.

The investigators reverse transcribed all of the isolated RNA, so they sequenced expressed TCRB transcripts. Sequencing was performed with immunoSEQ multiplex PCR; in TCRdb, only in-frame clones are kept and a portion is missing. The table shows about 240,000 clones, with approximately 14% occurring only once. This clone was counted between two and nine times. What it recognizes is unknown. V was trimmed by 0 bases and J by 5 bases, leaving 15 bases between them. CDR1 KGHSH and CDR2 LQKENI come from the germline V gene. The CDR3 covers 16 residues. V gene TRBV18 combines with J gene TRBJ2-3; tentative D call: TRBD1 (6 bases). Input material: naive CD4+ T cells from blood. This TCR was recovered from a man in his thirties or forties with type 1 diabetes. Here the CDR3 DNA reads TGTGCCAGCTCACCACCGTCGGCAGGGGTTCAAGATACGCAGTATTTT. Its translation: CASSPPSAGVQDTQYF.